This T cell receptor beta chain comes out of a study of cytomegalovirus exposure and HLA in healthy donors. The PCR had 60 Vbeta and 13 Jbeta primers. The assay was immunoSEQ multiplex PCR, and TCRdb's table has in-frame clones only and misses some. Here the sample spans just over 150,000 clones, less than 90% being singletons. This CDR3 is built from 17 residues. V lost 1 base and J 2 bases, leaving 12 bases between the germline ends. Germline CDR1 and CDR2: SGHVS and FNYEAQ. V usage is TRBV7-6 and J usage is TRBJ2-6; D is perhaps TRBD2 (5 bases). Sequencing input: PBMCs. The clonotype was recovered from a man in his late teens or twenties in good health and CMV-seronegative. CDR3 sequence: CASSLGLAKAGANVLTF. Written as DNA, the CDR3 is TGTGCCAGCAGCTTAGGCCTAGCAAAGGCTGGGGCCAACGTCCTGACTTTC.